The 11 T cell receptor beta chains presented below share a single source sample, sequenced in a study of OX40 agonist ivuxolimab in advanced cancers. Clones were read by immunoSEQ multiplex PCR, and TCRdb kept only the in-frame ones, dropping some. Counted here are around 51,000 clones, about four fifths occurring once; the ten biggest clones make up roughly 3%. This material consisted of CD4+ or CD8+ T cells sorted from blood, taken in a trial of the OX40 agonist ivuxolimab. The receptor set was obtained from an adult with an advanced solid tumor such as melanoma, head and neck, liver or kidney cancer.

This rearrangement joins TRBV21-1 to TRBJ1-1; TRBD1, as called in the table, went unchecked against the DNA. TRBV21-1 is described as a pseudogene. There are 17 residues in the CDR3. The CDR3 loop reads CASSKATGGRRNTEAFF. DNA for the CDR3: TGTGCCAGCAGCAAAGCCACAGGGGGCCGGAGGAACACTGAAGCTTTCTTT.

V is TRBV6-1 and J is TRBJ2-4; D possibly matches TRBD1 or TRBD2 (5 bases each). CDR1 is MNHNS, CDR2 SASEGT, per germline. This CDR3 is built from 13 residues. Trimming took 0 bases from V and 11 from J, leaving 11 bases between them. In DNA form, the CDR3 reads TGTGCCAGCAGTGAAGCGCCTGGGACGGTTCAGTACTTC. Protein: CASSEAPGTVQYF.

The chain uses TRBV6-1 and TRBJ1-2, with 11 bases matching TRBD1. Germline V gene sequence: CDR1 MNHNS, CDR2 SASEGT. The CDR3 is made up of 15 amino acids. Losses at the gene ends were 5 bases for V and 3 bases for J; bases not matched to a gene: 5. For the CDR3, the DNA is TGTGCCAGCAGTTCCGGGACAGGGGGATACTATGGCTACACCTTC. It encodes CASSSGTGGYYGYTF.

The genes are TRBV11-3 and TRBJ2-5, with 8 bases aligning to TRBD2. The V and J ends lost 3 bases and 2 bases, in that order; junction bases with no gene match: 2. The length of the CDR3 is 14 residues. The germline gives CDR1 SGHNT, CDR2 YENEEA. CDR3 region: CASSFRGGQETQYF. Here the CDR3 DNA reads TGTGCCAGCAGCTTTCGGGGGGGACAAGAGACCCAGTACTTC.

This clone has just one count. This chain connects TRBV5-1 to TRBJ2-7, with D maybe TRBD1 (6 bases). V gave up 4 bases and J gave up 0 bases, with 20 bases separating them. CDR3 size: 17 residues. In germline, CDR1 is SGHRS, CDR2 YFSETQ. The CDR3 DNA reads as TGCGCCAGCAGCGCACGCACGCAGGGGTCGTTCTCCTACGAGCAGTACTTC. Its protein product is CASSARTQGSFSYEQYF. Full variable domain (missing parts from reference TRBV5-1 and TRBJ2-7): KAGVTQTPRYLIKTRGQQVTLSCSPISGHRSVSWYQQTPGQGLQFLFEYFSETQRNKGNFPGRFSGRQFSNSRSEMNVSTLELGDSALYLCASSARTQGSFSYEQYFGPGTRLTVT.

The chain has TRBV5-5 and TRBJ1-1; D gene uncertain. V was clipped by 4 bases and J by 4 bases, with 11 bases between them. The length of the CDR3 is 13 residues. CDR1 is SGHKS and CDR2 is YYEKEE in the germline V gene (reference sequence). The CDR3 DNA sequence: TGTGCCAGCAGCATCTCAGAGGTCACTGAAGCTTTCTTT. This encodes CASSISEVTEAFF.

This clone was detected a few times. The J gene is TRBJ2-7, the V gene TRBV5-1; 8 positions agree with TRBD1. The CDR3 length is 15 residues. Trimming at V came to 0 bases and at J to 3 bases, leaving 5 bases not matched to a gene. CDR1 is SGHRS and CDR2 is YFSETQ in the germline V gene. This chain's CDR3 is CASSLGGQVVYEQYF. The CDR3 nucleotides are TGCGCCAGCAGCTTGGGGGGACAGGTTGTCTACGAGCAGTACTTC.

The chain links TRBV4-2 to TRBJ1-2; D remains unclear. Germline V gene lookup returns CDR1 LGHNA and CDR2 YNFKEQ. There are 15 residues in the CDR3. The germline V and J ends were trimmed by 0 bases and 4 bases, with 12 bases remaining between them. The CDR3 DNA is TGTGCCAGCAGCCAAGATTGGCCCGCCACCTATGGCTACACCTTC. Translated: CASSQDWPATYGYTF.

This chain connects TRBV7-8 to TRBJ2-2; no clear D gene. Germline V gene lookup returns CDR1 SGHVS and CDR2 FQNEAQ. Trimming took off 2 bases at V and 4 bases at J, with 5 bases between the two ends. The CDR3 consists of 13 residues. DNA for the CDR3: TGTGCCAGCAGCTTATTTTCCACCGGGGAGCTGTTTTTT. Translating gives CASSLFSTGELFF.

The V call is TRBV10-3, the J call TRBJ2-7, with 9 bases aligning to TRBD1. The V gene end was trimmed by 4 bases and the J gene end by 3 bases; junction bases not matched to a gene: 1. This CDR3 is built from 13 residues. Germline values: CDR1 ENHRY, CDR2 SYGVKD. The CDR3 region is CAISGTGVYEQYF. The DNA of the CDR3 is TGTGCCATCAGTGGGACAGGGGTCTACGAGCAGTACTTC.

The V call is TRBV5-6, the J call TRBJ2-1; 7 bases map to TRBD1. The CDR3 is 16 amino acids. Germline V gene sequence: CDR1 SGHDT, CDR2 YYEEEE. V dropped 6 bases and J dropped 8; count of bases not matched to a gene: 17. The CDR3 nucleotides read TGTGCCAGCAACCCTACGCGACAGGGTGTCTTCGATGAGCAGTTCTTC. Translated, it gives CASNPTRQGVFDEQFF.